This TCR beta chain is drawn from a study of regulatory and conventional T cells in RAG deficiency. Trimming left V 0 bases short and J 5 bases short, with 14 bases between. Germline assignment: CDR1 SGHRS and CDR2 YFSETQ. CDR3 size: 15 residues. Genomic DNA came from blood conventional CD4+ T cells gated CD25-low CD127-high. This clone has a single count. Some clones are missing from TCRdb's copy, which holds only in-frame ones; the method was immunoSEQ multiplex PCR. Of 8,000 to 10,000 clones in the sample, around 94% were seen once. The V call is TRBV5-1, the J call TRBJ2-5, with TRBD2 as a possible D gene (5 bases). Sequencing was done on a sample of CD4+ effector T cells sorted from blood. The TCR originated in a human donor with RAG deficiency presenting as severe combined immunodeficiency. In nucleotides, the CDR3 is TGCGCCAGCAGCTTGGCCGGGGAAGTAGGGGAGACCCAGTACTTC. This codes for CASSLAGEVGETQYF.